Given below is one T cell receptor beta chain in context. Its antigen is unknown. These data originate in a study of chemoradiotherapy in HPV16-positive cancers. Findings and caveats of the study: For HPV16-positive patients, expanding HPV-responsive T cells associated with longer recurrence-free survival. Functional assays defining HPV-specific T cells used only two HPV16-positive patients. Candidate HPV-specific clones and E7-related TCR motifs grew in tumor during treatment.

Repeated repertoire sampling spanned the course of chemoradiotherapy. This table comes from immunoSEQ multiplex PCR, and its TCRdb copy is limited to in-frame clones, with some not included. Of about 35,000 clones in the sample, roughly 90% were seen once. This material consisted of blood, taken from a patient who underwent chemoradiotherapy. The TCR originated in a human donor with HPV-associated anogenital cancer.

CDR3 DNA: TGTGCCAGCAATATAGGTCCCGGAAACACCATATATTTT. Amino acid sequence: CASNIGPGNTIYF. The J gene is TRBJ1-3, the V gene TRBV2; no clear D. CDR1 and CDR2 from the germline V gene are SNHLY and FYNNEI. V lost 7 bases to trimming and J lost 4 bases, with 11 bases between them. The CDR3 contains 13 residues.